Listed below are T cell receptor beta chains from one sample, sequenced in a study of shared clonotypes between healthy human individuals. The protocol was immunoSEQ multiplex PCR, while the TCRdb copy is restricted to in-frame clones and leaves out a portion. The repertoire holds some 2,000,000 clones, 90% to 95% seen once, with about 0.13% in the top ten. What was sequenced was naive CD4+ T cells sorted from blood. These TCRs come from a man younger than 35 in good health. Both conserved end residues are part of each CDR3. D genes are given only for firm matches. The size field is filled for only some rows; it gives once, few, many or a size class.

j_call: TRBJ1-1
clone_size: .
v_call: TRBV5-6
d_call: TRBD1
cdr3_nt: TGTGCCAGCCGAATGACAGGGCCTATGAACACTGAAGCTTTCTTT
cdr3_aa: CASRMTGPMNTEAFF

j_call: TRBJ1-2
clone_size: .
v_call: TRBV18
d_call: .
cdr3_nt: TGTGCCAGCTCACCACCGGGCGGAAACTATGGCTACACCTTC
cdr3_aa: CASSPPGGNYGYTF

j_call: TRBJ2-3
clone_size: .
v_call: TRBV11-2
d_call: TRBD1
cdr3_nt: TGTGCCAGCAGCTTAGACTCGGACAGGTCAAGATATGCGCAGTATTTT
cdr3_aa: CASSLDSDRSRYAQYF

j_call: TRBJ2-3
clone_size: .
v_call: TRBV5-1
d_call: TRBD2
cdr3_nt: TGCGCCAGCAGCTTGGAGCCAGCGGGAGACACAGATACGCAGTATTTT
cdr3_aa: CASSLEPAGDTDTQYF

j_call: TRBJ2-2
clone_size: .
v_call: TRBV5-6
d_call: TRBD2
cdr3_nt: TGTGCCAGCAGCCCCCGGCGAGCGGGAGCAGTCGGGGAGCTGTTTTTT
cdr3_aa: CASSPRRAGAVGELFF

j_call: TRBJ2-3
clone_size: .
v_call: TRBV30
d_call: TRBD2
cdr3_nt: TGTGCCTGGAATCAACTAGCGGGGGGGGATACGCAGTATTTT
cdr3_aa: CAWNQLAGGDTQYF

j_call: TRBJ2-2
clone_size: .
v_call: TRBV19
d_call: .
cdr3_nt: TGTGCCAGTAGAGTGGCCGGGGAGCTGTTTTTT
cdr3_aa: CASRVAGELFF

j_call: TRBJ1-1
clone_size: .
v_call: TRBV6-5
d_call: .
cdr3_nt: TGTGCCAGCAGTTACTCACCCCGGGGGGTCACTGAAGCTTTCTTT
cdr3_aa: CASSYSPRGVTEAFF

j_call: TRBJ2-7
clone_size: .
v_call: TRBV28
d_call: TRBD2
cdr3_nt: TGTGCCAGCACCCGGGGGGGCTCCTACGAGCAGTACTTC
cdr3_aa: CASTRGGSYEQYF

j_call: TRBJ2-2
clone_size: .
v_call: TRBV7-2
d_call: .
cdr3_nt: TGTGCCAGCAGCTTAAGTGCGATCACCGGGGAGCTGTTTTTT
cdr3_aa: CASSLSAITGELFF

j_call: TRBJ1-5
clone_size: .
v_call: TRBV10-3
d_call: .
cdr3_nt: TGTGCCATCAGTGAGGCTCGGGGGGATCAGCCCCAGCATTTT
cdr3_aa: CAISEARGDQPQHF

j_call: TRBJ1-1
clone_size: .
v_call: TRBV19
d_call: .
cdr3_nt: TGTGCCAGTAGAACGGGACATAGCTACACTGAAGCTTTCTTT
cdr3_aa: CASRTGHSYTEAFF

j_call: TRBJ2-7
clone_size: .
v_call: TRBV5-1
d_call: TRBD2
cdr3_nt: TGCGCCAGCAGCCCCCCACTAGCGGGAGTTACCTACGAGCAGTACTTC
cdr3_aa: CASSPPLAGVTYEQYF

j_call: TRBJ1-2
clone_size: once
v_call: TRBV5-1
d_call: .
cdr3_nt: TGCGCCAGCAGGGAAACTTCCGGGACGGAAGGTGGCTACACCTTC
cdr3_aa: CASRETSGTEGGYTF